This TCR beta chain was identified during a study of blood T cell repertoires in COVID-19 (dated by TCRdb to the early 2020s). Describing the broader study: Samples from collaborators originated in the United States, Italy and Spain and spanned both the acute and convalescent phases of COVID-19. The prospective study material was composed of cDNA or gDNA derived from T cells, B-cell-depleted T cells, or PBMCs. Deeply sampled blood TCRbeta repertoires from subjects exposed to, actively infected with, or recovered from COVID-19 were included in the dataset. The repertoires were made available in a free public database intended to serve as a resource for research on the immune response to SARS-CoV-2. The samples were drawn from two sources: the first 160 participants of the ongoing ImmuneRACE study, and 1,254 subjects contributed by 6 global collaborators. The sample metadata nearly always contained a de-identified subject ID, COVID-19 status, age in years and sex. Where HLA class I and class II types were available, the types were taken from metadata supplied by the sample provider, not from assay-based typing. The paper as a whole reports these results and caveats: The amount of clinical and demographic metadata varied by source and participant and was provided uncurated.

Collaborating institutions collected whole blood in K2EDTA tubes following their own protocols. For TCRbeta analysis, collaborators shipped samples as frozen whole blood, isolated PBMCs, or DNA extracted from either of those sample types. Of note for this clone: It has no known antigen specificity. No per-base quality is available; no much larger clone lies one base away.

The germline V gene provides CDR1 LGHNA and CDR2 YNFKEQ. The CDR3, cysteine through phenylalanine, is 15 amino acids long. Just the 45-base CDR3 DNA is kept, in frame starting at base 1. Compared with germline, V lacks 4 bases and J lacks 7 bases; bases without a gene match: 10. TCRbeta CDR3 regions were amplified from genomic DNA using the immunoSEQ Assay, a bias-controlled multiplex PCR. The original methods were these. The number of nucleated cells in each sample was estimated from the amplification of reference gene primers within the assay. To quantify the absolute abundance of each unique TCRbeta CDR3 rearrangement, sequence reads were collapsed and filtered. Productive Simpson clonality was computed per sample as the square root of Simpson's diversity index over productive rearrangements. As stored in TCRdb, this immuneACCESS dataset retains in-frame rearrangements with V and J assigned. A fraction of the clones does not appear; measured against another copy, unresolved V genes explain less than half of the discrepancy, and the remainder lacks a known reason. V and J calls and clone size are copied from that table; D and trimming were computed from the DNA. This sample holds about 180,000 clones; roughly 82% were observed only once. The top ten constitute approximately 8.7% of the sample.

The sample comprised peripheral blood. The chain links TRBV4-2 with TRBJ1-5, and TRBD1 matches 7 of the central bases. The clonotype was recovered from a woman aged 70-85 years with acute or convalescent COVID-19. At the DNA level, the sequence is TGTGCCAGCAGCCCCCGTCAGGGGGATGGGCAGCCCCAGCATTTT. The translation is CASSPRQGDGQPQHF.